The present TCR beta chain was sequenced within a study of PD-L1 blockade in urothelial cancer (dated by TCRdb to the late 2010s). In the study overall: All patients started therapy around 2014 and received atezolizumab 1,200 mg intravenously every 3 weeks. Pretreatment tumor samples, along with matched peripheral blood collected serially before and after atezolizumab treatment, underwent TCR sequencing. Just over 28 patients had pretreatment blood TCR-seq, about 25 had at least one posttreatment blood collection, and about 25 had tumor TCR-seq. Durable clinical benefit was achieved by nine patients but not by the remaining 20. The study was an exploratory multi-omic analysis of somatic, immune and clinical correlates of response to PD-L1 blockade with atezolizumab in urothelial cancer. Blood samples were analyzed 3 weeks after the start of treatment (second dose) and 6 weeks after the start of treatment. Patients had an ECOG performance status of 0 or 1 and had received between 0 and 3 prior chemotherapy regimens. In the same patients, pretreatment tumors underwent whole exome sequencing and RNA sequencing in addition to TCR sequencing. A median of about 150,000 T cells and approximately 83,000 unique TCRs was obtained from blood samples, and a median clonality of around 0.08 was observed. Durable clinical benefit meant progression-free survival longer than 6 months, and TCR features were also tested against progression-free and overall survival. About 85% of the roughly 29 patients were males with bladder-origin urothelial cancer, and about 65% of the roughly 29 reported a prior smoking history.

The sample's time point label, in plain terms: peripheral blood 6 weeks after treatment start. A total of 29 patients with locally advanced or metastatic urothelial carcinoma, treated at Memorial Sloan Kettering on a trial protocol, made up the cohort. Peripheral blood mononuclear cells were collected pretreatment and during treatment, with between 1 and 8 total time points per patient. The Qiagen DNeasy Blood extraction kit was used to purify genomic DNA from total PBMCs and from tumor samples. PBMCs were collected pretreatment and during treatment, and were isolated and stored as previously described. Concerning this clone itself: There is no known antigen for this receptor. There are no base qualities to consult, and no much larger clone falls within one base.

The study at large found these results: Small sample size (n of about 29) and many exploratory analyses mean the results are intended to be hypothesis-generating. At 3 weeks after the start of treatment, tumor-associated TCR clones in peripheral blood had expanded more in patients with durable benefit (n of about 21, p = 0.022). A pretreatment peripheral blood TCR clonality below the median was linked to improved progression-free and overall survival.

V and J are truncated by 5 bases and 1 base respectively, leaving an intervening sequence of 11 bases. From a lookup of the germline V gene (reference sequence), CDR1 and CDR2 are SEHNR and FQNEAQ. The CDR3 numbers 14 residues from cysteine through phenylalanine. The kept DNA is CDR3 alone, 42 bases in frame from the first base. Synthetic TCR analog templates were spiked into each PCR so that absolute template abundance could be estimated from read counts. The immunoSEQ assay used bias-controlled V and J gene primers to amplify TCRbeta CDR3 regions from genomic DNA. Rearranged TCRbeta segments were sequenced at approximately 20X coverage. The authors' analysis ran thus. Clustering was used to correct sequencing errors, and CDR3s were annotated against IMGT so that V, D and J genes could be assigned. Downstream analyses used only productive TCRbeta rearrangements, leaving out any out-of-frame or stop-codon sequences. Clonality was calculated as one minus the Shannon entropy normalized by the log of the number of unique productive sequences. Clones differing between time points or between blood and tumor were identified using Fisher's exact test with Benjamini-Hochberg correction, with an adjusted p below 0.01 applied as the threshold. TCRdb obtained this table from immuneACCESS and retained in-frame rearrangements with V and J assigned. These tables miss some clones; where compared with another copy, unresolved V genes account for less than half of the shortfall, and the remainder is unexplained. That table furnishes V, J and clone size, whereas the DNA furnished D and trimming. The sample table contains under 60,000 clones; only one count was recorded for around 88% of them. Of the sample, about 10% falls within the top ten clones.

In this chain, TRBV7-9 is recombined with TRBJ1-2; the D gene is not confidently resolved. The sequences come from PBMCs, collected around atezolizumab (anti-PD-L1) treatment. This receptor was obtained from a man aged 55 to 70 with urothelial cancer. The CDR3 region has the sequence CASSPGLFNYGYTF. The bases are TGTGCCAGCAGCCCCGGACTCTTTAACTATGGCTACACCTTC.